Listed here are 25 T cell receptor beta chains from one sample, sequenced in a study of control samples from healthy donors and cancer patients. Using immunoSEQ multiplex PCR, the repertoire was profiled, and TCRdb retains in-frame clones only, with some absent. The top ten hold roughly 4.3% of the sample, which has roughly 180,000 clones, about 94% seen once. Sequenced sample: blood. These receptors all come from a woman aged 60-70 years in good health.

The chain carries TRBV5-6 and TRBJ1-3, with TRBD1 matching 7 bases. Losses at the gene ends were 4 bases for V and 4 bases for J; bases not matched to a gene: 11. The CDR3 is 16 residues long. The V gene's germline CDR1 is SGHDT and CDR2 YYEEEE. CDR3 residues: CASSLPTGHGGNTIYF. The CDR3 DNA reads TGTGCCAGCAGCCTACCGACAGGGCATGGGGGAAACACCATATATTTT.

The rearrangement joins TRBV7-3 to TRBJ2-3; 9 bases agree with TRBD2. Germline loops: CDR1 SGHTA, CDR2 FQGTGA. This CDR3 has 15 amino acids. V lost 1 base, J lost 4 bases, and 3 bases stayed unmatched. The CDR3 sequence is CASSLSGGASDTQYF. CDR3 DNA: TGTGCCAGCAGCTTAAGCGGGGGGGCATCAGATACGCAGTATTTT.

The V gene is TRBV6-4, the J gene TRBJ2-7; 8 bases are a match to TRBD2. The V gene end was trimmed by 6 bases and the J gene end by 7 bases; junction bases not matched to a gene: 11. The CDR3 is 14 residues long. In germline, CDR1 is MRHNA, CDR2 SNTAGT. Here the CDR3 reads CASSLAGGDYEQYF. The CDR3 nucleotides are TGTGCCAGCAGCCTGGCGGGGGGAGACTATGAGCAGTACTTC.

This clone was seen only a few times. CDR3 protein: CAISAGLTGHIQYF. CDR3 bases: TGTGCCATCAGTGCGGGTCTGACAGGGCACATTCAGTACTTC. The chain combines TRBV10-3 with TRBJ2-4, with 7 bases aligning to TRBD1. The J segment lost 8 bases and the V segment lost 4 bases, leaving 8 bases of the junction unmatched. The CDR3 spans 14 residues. The germline CDR1 and CDR2 sequences are ENHRY and SYGVKD.

J is TRBJ2-1 and V is TRBV3-1 (or the pseudogene TRBV3-2); D perhaps matches TRBD1 (6 bases). CDR1 is LGHDT, CDR2 YNNKEL, per germline (reference sequence). The CDR3 is 14 residues long. Trimming shortened V by 0 bases and J by 15 bases, and 18 bases separated the two germline ends. CDR3: CASSQEVSQGSMFF. The CDR3 DNA is TGTGCCAGCAGCCAAGAGGTATCACAGGGATCGATGTTCTTC.

This clone appeared once. The chain combines TRBV14 with TRBJ2-3, with 7 nucleotides matching TRBD1. Germline V gives CDR1 SGHDN, CDR2 FVKESK. This CDR3 contains 15 residues. The V gene end was trimmed by 6 bases and the J gene end by 0 bases; junction bases not matched to a gene: 6. The CDR3 coding sequence is TGTGCCAGCAGAGGGACAGAGTTTAGCACAGATACGCAGTATTTT. Amino acids: CASRGTEFSTDTQYF.

The chain joins TRBV15 to TRBJ2-5; 7 positions agree with TRBD1. V lost 3 bases to trimming and J lost 6 bases; unmatched junction nucleotides: 7. The CDR3 runs 14 residues. Germline values: CDR1 LNHNV, CDR2 YYDKDF (reference sequence). CDR3 region: CATSSLTGLKTQYF. The DNA for the CDR3 is TGTGCCACCAGCAGCCTGACAGGGTTGAAGACCCAGTACTTC.

The V and J genes are TRBV6-5 and TRBJ1-1; D remains unclear. CDR3 length equals 12 residues. V gave up 11 bases and J gave up 2 bases, with 12 bases separating them. The germline gives CDR1 MNHEY, CDR2 SVGAGI. CDR3 loop: CASIRFNTEAFF. The CDR3 DNA sequence: TGTGCCTCCATACGGTTCAACACTGAAGCTTTCTTT.

The chain links TRBV9 to TRBJ1-3; 9 positions agree with TRBD1. CDR1 and CDR2 (germline): SGDLS, YYNGEE. V dropped 3 bases and J dropped 0; count of bases not matched to a gene: 7. CDR3 length: 17 amino acids. CDR3 in amino acids: CASSEDYRGLSGNTIYF. In DNA form, the CDR3 reads TGTGCCAGCAGCGAAGACTACAGGGGGCTCTCTGGAAACACCATATATTTT.

V usage is TRBV9 and J usage is TRBJ1-1; D remains unclear. The length of the CDR3 is 14 residues. Germline V gene sequence: CDR1 SGDLS, CDR2 YYNGEE. Trimming left V 0 bases short and J 2 bases short, with 8 bases between. This CDR3 reads CASSVEVGNTEAFF. CDR3 nucleotide sequence: TGTGCCAGCAGCGTAGAGGTGGGAAACACTGAAGCTTTCTTT.

V usage is TRBV7-2 and J usage is TRBJ2-7; TRBD2 matches at 10 bases. CDR1 is SGHTA and CDR2 is FQGNSA in the germline V gene. The CDR3 is made up of 15 amino acids. With 5 bases clipped from V and 2 bases from J, the junction kept 6 bases outside the gene matches. The CDR3 protein is CASSTRTSGTYEQYF. CDR3 nucleotide sequence: TGTGCCAGCAGCACCCGGACTAGCGGTACCTACGAGCAGTACTTC. Complete variable domain (other parts from reference TRBV7-2 and TRBJ2-7): GAGVSQSPSNKVTEKGKDVELRCDPISGHTALYWYRQSLGQGLEFLIYFQGNSAPDKSGLPSDRFSAERTGGSVSTLTIQRTQQEDSAVYLCASSTRTSGTYEQYFGPGTRLTVT.

V gene TRBV5-4 combines with J gene TRBJ2-3, with D possibly TRBD2 on 5 matching bases. This CDR3 contains 15 residues. The V and J ends lost 1 base and 3 bases respectively, with 12 bases between them. The V gene's germline CDR1 is SGHNT and CDR2 YYREEE (reference sequence). The CDR3 sequence: CASSLKHGGTDTQYF. CDR3 DNA sequence: TGTGCCAGCAGCTTGAAACACGGAGGAACAGATACGCAGTATTTT.

The chain joins TRBV11-2 to TRBJ1-1, with a possible D match to TRBD1 (5 bases). Trimming cost V 1 base and J 3 bases, with 15 bases left between them. The germline V gene encodes CDR1 SGHAT and CDR2 FQNNGV. This CDR3 contains 16 residues. The CDR3 bases are TGTGCCAGCAGCTTAGGTTTTAGCGGGGCCTACACTGAAGCTTTCTTT. Its protein is CASSLGFSGAYTEAFF.

The CDR3 loop reads CASSLGAGRTEAFF. CDR3 DNA sequence: TGTGCCAGCAGCTTGGGTGCAGGGAGGACTGAAGCTTTCTTT. V and J are TRBV5-6 and TRBJ1-1; perhaps TRBD1 as D (5 bases). The CDR3 spans 14 residues. CDR1 and CDR2 (germline): SGHDT, YYEEEE. V lost 0 bases to trimming and J lost 5 bases, with 11 bases between them.

This clone was seen once. This chain joins TRBV10-1 and TRBJ2-7, with D hard to call. This CDR3 is 12 amino acids long. CDR1 is WNHNN, CDR2 SYGVQD, per germline (reference sequence). V was trimmed by 3 bases and J by 3 bases, leaving 6 bases between them. CDR3 in DNA: TGCGCCAGCAGTGAAAACCGCTACGAGCAGTACTTC. This sequence encodes CASSENRYEQYF.

The J gene is TRBJ1-4, the V gene TRBV2, with D hard to call. The V gene's germline CDR1 is SNHLY and CDR2 FYNNEI. CDR3 length: 11 amino acids. The germline V and J ends were trimmed by 6 bases and 11 bases, with 10 bases remaining between them. CDR3 sequence: CASRPAGKLFF. CDR3 DNA: TGTGCCAGCAGACCCGCCGGGAAACTGTTTTTT.

CDR3 DNA: TGTGCCAGCAGTTTGGTTCGGCAGAGTGCAACTAATGAAAAACTGTTTTTT. It encodes CASSLVRQSATNEKLFF. This sequence joins TRBV27 and TRBJ1-4; D unclear. The V and J ends lost 3 bases and 0 bases respectively, with 14 bases between them. The CDR3 extends over 17 amino acids. CDR1 and CDR2 (germline): MNHEY, SMNVEV (reference sequence).

The chain uses TRBV11-3 and TRBJ1-1; D gene ambiguous. V shed 1 base and J shed 1 base, with 13 bases lying between them. The CDR3 consists of 16 residues. Looked up from germline, CDR1 is SGHNT and CDR2 is YENEEA. CDR3 nucleotide sequence: TGTGCCAGCAGCTTAGGGGATTTGACACAGAACACTGAAGCTTTCTTT. This encodes CASSLGDLTQNTEAFF.

V is TRBV7-2 and J is TRBJ2-6; D may correspond to TRBD1 or TRBD2 (5 bases each). The germline CDR1 and CDR2 sequences are SGHTA and FQGNSA. V was pared by 6 bases and J by 0 bases, with 15 bases between. The CDR3 runs 17 residues. The CDR3 DNA follows: TGTGCCAGCAGGCAGGGATCTGGGGGCTCTGGGGCCAACGTCCTGACTTTC. Its protein product is CASRQGSGGSGANVLTF.

V gene TRBV5-4 combines with J gene TRBJ2-3; TRBD2 aligns across 8 bases. Per the germline V gene, CDR1 is SGHNT and CDR2 is YYREEE (reference sequence). Trimming took 1 base from V and 5 from J; bases not matched to a gene: 6. The CDR3 contains 15 residues. CDR3 nucleotides: TGTGCCAGCAGCTTGTCCGGGGGGGCCCAAGATACGCAGTATTTT. Protein: CASSLSGGAQDTQYF.

The chain couples TRBV27 to TRBJ1-5; unclear D gene. The CDR3 is 13 amino acids. Trimming shortened V by 6 bases and J by 2 bases, and 8 bases separated the two germline ends. CDR1 is MNHEY, CDR2 SMNVEV, per germline (reference sequence). CDR3: CASRGWGNQPQHF. The CDR3 DNA follows: TGTGCCAGCAGGGGTTGGGGCAATCAGCCCCAGCATTTT.

The rearrangement links TRBV19 to TRBJ2-2; TRBD1 matches at 10 bases. CDR3 length equals 17 residues. The germline V gene has CDR1 LNHDA and CDR2 SQIVND (reference sequence). V gave up 5 bases and J gave up 0 bases; unmatched junction bases: 6. CDR3 region: CASSEPGQGANTGELFF. Written as DNA, the CDR3 is TGTGCCAGTAGTGAACCCGGACAGGGGGCGAACACCGGGGAGCTGTTTTTT.

The chain links TRBV6-5 to TRBJ2-7, with 7 bases that match TRBD2. Trimming cost V 0 bases and J 4 bases; bases outside gene matches: 6. Per the germline V gene, CDR1 is MNHEY and CDR2 is SVGAGI. This CDR3 has 15 amino acids. The CDR3 DNA follows: TGTGCCAGCAGTTACTCGAAGAATAGCGGGTACGAGCAGTACTTC. It is translated as CASSYSKNSGYEQYF.

As for this clone: The junction and the germline gene differ at one end; a read error may be behind it. This same CDR3 is encoded by further DNA sequences in the sample. The chain combines TRBV7-3 with TRBJ1-1, with D possibly matching TRBD1 (6 bases). CDR1 and CDR2 from the germline V gene are SGHTA and FQGTGA. The CDR3 consists of 13 residues. The CDR3 loop is CASSSQGDTEAFF. DNA of the CDR3: TGCGCCAGCAGCTCACAGGGAGACACTGAAGCTTTCTTT.

The chain combines TRBV7-2 with TRBJ2-5; the match to TRBD2 covers 13 bases. The germline CDR1 and CDR2 sequences are SGHTA and FQGNSA. V shed 1 base and J 0 bases; nucleotides not matched to a gene: 8. CDR3 length equals 19 residues. The DNA of the CDR3 is TGTGCCAGCAGCTTAGTTCTCGGACTAGCGGGGGCACACCAAGAGACCCAGTACTTC. Its protein is CASSLVLGLAGAHQETQYF.